This T cell receptor beta chain was found in a study of identical twins. Study conclusions and caveats: Interpretation of the results relied on cross-sectional statistical analysis and not on following the same donors. Twins' surplus sharing was weaker for beta out-of-frame sequences.

All donors were healthy, and all were Caucasian. Addition of a universal primer site occurred through template switching, and cDNA carried unique molecular identifiers. TCRdb fed the 5' RACE reads into MiXCR, producing one record per CDR3 protein. The data hold 1.5 million or so distinct CDR3 sequences, with about 32% observed a single time. In germline, CDR1 is MNHEY, CDR2 SVGEGT. V lost 7 bases, J lost 4 bases, and 22 bases lay in between. The CDR3 loop spans 16 amino acids. There are a few counts of this clonotype. No antigen is known for it. The rearrangement links TRBV6-2 or TRBV6-3 to TRBJ1-2; D unresolved. This sequence originates from a newborn girl in good health. Sequencing was carried out using cord blood. The CDR3 DNA reads TGTGCCAGCACCGCGACCCCAGGCCCTCGTGCCTATGGCTACACCTTC. Translated, it gives CASTATPGPRAYGYTF.